Listed below are T cell receptor beta chains from one sample, sequenced in a study of OX40 agonist ivuxolimab in advanced cancers. Generated by immunoSEQ multiplex PCR, the TCRdb table keeps only in-frame clones and is missing some. The table lists about 54,000 clones, approximately 91% of them singletons. The sequencing here drew on CD4+ or CD8+ T cells sorted from blood, taken in a trial of the OX40 agonist ivuxolimab. The receptor source for this set is an adult with an advanced solid tumor such as melanoma, head and neck, liver or kidney cancer. Each CDR3 is given with its conserved first and last residue. D genes are given only for firm matches. Expanded clones are given a class, and other clones once, few, many or no size at all.

>TRBD2|TRBJ2-2|TRBV7-3|.
CATHRGGGTGELFF
TGTGCCACTCACCGTGGGGGGGGCACCGGGGAGCTGTTTTTT
>TRBD2|TRBJ2-2|TRBV5-1|few
CASSLRGGYTGELFF
TGCGCCAGCAGCTTGCGGGGGGGCTACACCGGGGAGCTGTTTTTT
>.|TRBJ2-7|TRBV6-1|.
CASSESLASPYEQYF
TGTGCCAGCAGTGAATCTCTTGCCTCCCCCTACGAGCAGTACTTC
>TRBD2|TRBJ2-7|TRBV15|.
CATSNRWDYPPGEQYF
TGTGCCACCAGCAATAGGTGGGACTACCCCCCGGGGGAGCAGTACTTC
>TRBD1|TRBJ2-7|TRBV2|.
CASATTGSYEQYF
TGTGCCAGCGCCACGACAGGGTCCTACGAGCAGTACTTC
>TRBD1|TRBJ1-2|TRBV15|.
CATSPRQGGIGGYTF
TGTGCCACCAGCCCCCGACAGGGGGGGATTGGCGGCTACACCTTC
>TRBD1|TRBJ1-4|TRBV13|.
CASSFRQGAAEKLFF
TGTGCCAGCAGCTTTCGACAGGGGGCCGCTGAAAAACTGTTTTTT
>.|TRBJ2-3|TRBV9|.
CASSVDWGGTDTQYF
TGTGCCAGCAGCGTAGACTGGGGCGGAACAGATACGCAGTATTTT
>.|TRBJ2-7|TRBV7-9|.
CASSSPARGLEQYF
TGTGCCAGCAGCTCACCAGCCAGGGGCCTCGAGCAGTACTTC
>.|TRBJ1-2|TRBV11-2|.
CASSSPRGFYGYTF
TGTGCCAGCAGCTCCCCGCGGGGCTTCTATGGCTACACCTTC
>TRBD1|TRBJ1-5|TRBV5-1|.
CASSYTGGLGQPQHF
TGCGCCAGCAGCTACACAGGGGGCTTAGGTCAGCCCCAGCATTTT
>TRBD1|TRBJ2-3|TRBV9|.
CASSPGQDTDTQYF
TGTGCCAGCAGCCCGGGACAGGACACAGATACGCAGTATTTT
>.|TRBJ2-7|TRBV16|.
CASSLHIGPYEQYF
TGTGCCAGCAGCCTACATATCGGCCCCTACGAGCAGTACTTC
>.|TRBJ1-2|TRBV29-1|.
CSANAWGYGYTF
TGCAGCGCCAACGCCTGGGGCTATGGCTACACCTTC
>.|TRBJ1-2|TRBV28|once
CASSLTGPDYGYTF
TGTGCCAGCAGTTTAACGGGTCCGGACTATGGCTACACCTTC
>TRBD1|TRBJ1-1|TRBV5-1|.
CASSRGQEDTEAFF
TGCGCCAGCAGCAGGGGACAGGAAGACACTGAAGCTTTCTTT
>.|TRBJ1-6|TRBV7-9|.
CASSSSGSESPLHF
TGTGCCAGCAGCTCATCAGGGAGTGAGTCACCCCTCCACTTT
>.|TRBJ2-1|TRBV9|.
CASSAQGSPYNEQFF
TGTGCCAGCAGCGCTCAGGGGTCCCCCTACAATGAGCAGTTCTTC
>TRBD2|TRBJ2-7|TRBV6-5|.
CAPEGTRPYEQYF
TGTGCCCCCGAGGGGACTAGGCCATACGAGCAGTACTTC
>.|TRBJ2-7|TRBV7-5|.
CASSLTGGRMGYEQYF
TGTGCCAGCAGCCTAACAGGGGGCCGGATGGGCTACGAGCAGTACTTC
>.|TRBJ2-1|TRBV11-2|.
CASSLAQFYNEQFF
TGTGCCAGCAGCTTAGCACAGTTCTACAATGAGCAGTTCTTC
>.|TRBJ1-5|TRBV29-1|few
CSVVAGAGGNQPQHF
TGCAGCGTTGTAGCTGGGGCAGGGGGCAATCAGCCCCAGCATTTT
>.|TRBJ1-1|TRBV15|.
CATSSRSLVTAEALF
TGTGCCACCAGCTCCCGCAGTTTGGTTACAGCGGAAGCTCTCTTT
>.|TRBJ2-1|TRBV11-2|once
CASSFSRSSYNEQFF
TGTGCCAGCAGCTTTAGCAGGAGCTCCTACAATGAGCAGTTCTTC
>.|TRBJ2-6|TRBV7-3|.
CASSSQKGSGANVLTF
TGCGCCAGCAGCTCACAAAAGGGATCTGGGGCCAACGTCCTGACTTTC
>.|TRBJ2-2|TRBV19|.
CATSRGLNTGELFF
TGTGCCACCAGCCGGGGCTTGAACACCGGGGAGCTGTTTTTT
>.|TRBJ1-1|TRBV19|.
CASSLLVGTEAFF
TGTGCCAGTAGTCTATTAGTTGGGACTGAAGCTTTCTTT
>.|TRBJ2-7|TRBV6-6|once
CASSYSRWGSYEQYF
TGTGCCAGCAGTTACTCGAGGTGGGGTTCCTACGAGCAGTACTTC
>TRBD1|TRBJ2-7|TRBV19|.
CASSSRDRGGEQYF
TGTGCCAGTAGTTCCAGGGACAGGGGTGGCGAGCAGTACTTC
>.|TRBJ2-7|TRBV5-4|few
CASSLDGVHEQYF
TGTGCCAGCAGCTTGGATGGGGTTCACGAGCAGTACTTC
>.|TRBJ2-1|TRBV28|.
CASSLLDREQFF
TGTGCCAGCAGTTTACTGGACCGGGAGCAGTTCTTC
>.|TRBJ1-5|TRBV6-4|.
CASSDSGGSRRNQPQHF
TGTGCCAGCAGTGACTCTGGGGGGTCGAGGCGCAATCAGCCCCAGCATTTT
>TRBD1|TRBJ2-7|TRBV4-1|.
CASSLSYAGTGSYEQYF
TGCGCCAGCAGCCTATCTTACGCCGGGACAGGCTCCTACGAGCAGTACTTC
>.|TRBJ1-4|TRBV28|.
CASSFPGTPVPTNEKLFF
TGTGCCAGCAGTTTCCCCGGGACTCCTGTACCAACTAATGAAAAACTGTTTTTT
>.|TRBJ1-4|TRBV28|.
CASSLYGATNEKLFF
TGTGCCAGCAGTTTATACGGGGCAACTAATGAAAAACTGTTTTTT
>.|TRBJ2-2|TRBV7-2|.
CASSLDPSPYTGELFF
TGTGCCAGCAGCTTGGATCCCAGCCCCTACACCGGGGAGCTGTTTTTT
>.|TRBJ2-7|TRBV29-1|.
CSVEDREFSYEQYF
TGCAGCGTTGAAGATCGGGAGTTTTCCTACGAGCAGTACTTC
>TRBD1|TRBJ1-5|TRBV28|.
CASSRGTVPWGHF
TGTGCCAGCAGTCGAGGGACAGTCCCTTGGGGGCATTTT
>.|TRBJ1-6|TRBV5-1|.
CASSLESGLGNSPLHF
TGCGCCAGCAGTTTGGAGTCAGGGCTGGGAAATTCACCCCTCCACTTT
>TRBD1|TRBJ1-1|TRBV27|.
CASRVLGITGGRRKNTEAFF
TGTGCCAGCAGAGTACTCGGAATTACAGGGGGTAGACGAAAGAACACTGAAGCTTTCTTT
>TRBD2|TRBJ2-2|TRBV9|.
CASSVERGRANTGELFF
TGTGCCAGCAGCGTAGAACGCGGGAGGGCGAACACCGGGGAGCTGTTTTTT
>TRBD2|TRBJ2-5|TRBV27|.
CASSLIPGAGVETQYF
TGTGCCAGCAGTTTGATCCCAGGAGCGGGGGTCGAGACCCAGTACTTC